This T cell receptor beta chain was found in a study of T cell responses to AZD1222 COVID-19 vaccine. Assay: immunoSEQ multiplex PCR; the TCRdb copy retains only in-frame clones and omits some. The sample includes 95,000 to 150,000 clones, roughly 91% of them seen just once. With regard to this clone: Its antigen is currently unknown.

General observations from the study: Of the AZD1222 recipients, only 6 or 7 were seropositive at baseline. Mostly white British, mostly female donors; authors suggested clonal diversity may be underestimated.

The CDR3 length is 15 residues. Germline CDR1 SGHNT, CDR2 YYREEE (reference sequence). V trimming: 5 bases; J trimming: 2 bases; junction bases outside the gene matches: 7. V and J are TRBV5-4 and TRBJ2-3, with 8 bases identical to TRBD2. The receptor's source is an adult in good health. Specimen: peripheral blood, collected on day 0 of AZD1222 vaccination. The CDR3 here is CASSRSGTNTDTQYF. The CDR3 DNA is TGTGCCAGCAGTCGTAGCGGGACTAACACAGATACGCAGTATTTT.